This T cell receptor beta chain was sequenced for a study of cytomegalovirus exposure and HLA in healthy donors. The junction had 6 bases not matched to a gene; V was cut back by 5 bases and J by 7 bases. The length of the CDR3 is 15 residues. From germline, CDR1 is SGHDN and CDR2 FVKESK. Both 60 Vbeta primers and 13 Jbeta primers went into the PCR. Clones were sequenced by immunoSEQ multiplex PCR, and TCRdb holds only the in-frame ones, with some missing. Of some 250,000 clones listed, roughly 82% are singletons. The receptor comes from a woman in her forties in good health and CMV-seropositive. The rearrangement uses TRBV14 and TRBJ2-1; 12 bases are shared with TRBD2. The sequencing input was PBMCs. The CDR3 loop reads CASSYGLAGNNEQFF. The CDR3 DNA reads TGTGCCAGCAGCTACGGACTAGCGGGGAATAATGAGCAGTTCTTC.